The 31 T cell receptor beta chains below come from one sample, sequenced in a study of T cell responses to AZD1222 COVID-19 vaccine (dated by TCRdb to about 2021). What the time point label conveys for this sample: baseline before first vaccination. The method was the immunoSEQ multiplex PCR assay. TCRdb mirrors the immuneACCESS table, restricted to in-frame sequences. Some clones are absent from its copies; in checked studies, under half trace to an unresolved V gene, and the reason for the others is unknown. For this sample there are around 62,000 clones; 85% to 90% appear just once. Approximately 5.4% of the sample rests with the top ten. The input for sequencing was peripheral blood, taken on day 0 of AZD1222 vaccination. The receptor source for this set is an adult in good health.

The CDR3, as DNA: TGTGCCAGCTCACCACCAGGGACGGGTAATTCACCCCTCCACTTT. Residues: CASSPPGTGNSPLHF. V is TRBV18 and J is TRBJ1-6; D possibly corresponds to TRBD1 (5 bases). Looked up from germline, CDR1 is KGHSH and CDR2 is LQKENI. Trimming took off 0 bases at V and 6 bases at J, with 9 bases between the two ends. The CDR3 spans 15 residues.

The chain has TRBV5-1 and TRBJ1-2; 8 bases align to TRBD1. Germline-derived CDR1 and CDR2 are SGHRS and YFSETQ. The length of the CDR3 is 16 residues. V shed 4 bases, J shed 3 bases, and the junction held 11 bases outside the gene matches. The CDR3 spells CASSPLGQGTYYGYTF. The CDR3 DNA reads TGCGCCAGCAGCCCCTTAGGACAGGGAACTTACTATGGCTACACCTTC.

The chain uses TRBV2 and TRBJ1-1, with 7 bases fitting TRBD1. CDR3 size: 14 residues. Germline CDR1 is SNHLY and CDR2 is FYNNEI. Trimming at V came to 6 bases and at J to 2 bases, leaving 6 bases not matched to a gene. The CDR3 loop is CASSLTGVNTEAFF. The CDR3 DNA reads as TGTGCCAGCAGCCTCACAGGGGTTAACACTGAAGCTTTCTTT.

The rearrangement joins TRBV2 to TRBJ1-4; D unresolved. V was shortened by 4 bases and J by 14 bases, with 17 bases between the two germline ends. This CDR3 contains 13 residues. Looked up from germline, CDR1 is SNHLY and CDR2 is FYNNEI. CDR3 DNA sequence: TGTGCCAGCAGTGCCCCGGACCCTCTACATCTGTTTTTT. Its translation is CASSAPDPLHLFF.

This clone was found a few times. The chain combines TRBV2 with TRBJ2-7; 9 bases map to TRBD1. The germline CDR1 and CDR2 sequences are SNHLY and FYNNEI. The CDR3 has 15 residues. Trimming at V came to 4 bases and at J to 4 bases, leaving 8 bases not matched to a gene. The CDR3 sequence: CASSGPGQGAYEQYF. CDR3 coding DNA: TGTGCCAGCAGTGGGCCGGGACAGGGTGCGTACGAGCAGTACTTC.

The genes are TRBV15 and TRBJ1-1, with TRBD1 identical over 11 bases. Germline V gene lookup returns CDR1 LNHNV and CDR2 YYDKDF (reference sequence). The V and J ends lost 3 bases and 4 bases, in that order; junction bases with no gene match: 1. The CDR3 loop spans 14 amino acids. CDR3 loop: CATSSGTGGTEAFF. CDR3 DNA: TGTGCCACCAGCAGCGGGACAGGGGGCACTGAAGCTTTCTTT.

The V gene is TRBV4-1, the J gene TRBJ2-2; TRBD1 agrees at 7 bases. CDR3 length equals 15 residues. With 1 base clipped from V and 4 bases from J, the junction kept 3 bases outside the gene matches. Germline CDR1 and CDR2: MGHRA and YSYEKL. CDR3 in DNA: TGCGCCAGCAGCCAAGCGGGACAGCCCACCGGGGAGCTGTTTTTT. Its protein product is CASSQAGQPTGELFF.

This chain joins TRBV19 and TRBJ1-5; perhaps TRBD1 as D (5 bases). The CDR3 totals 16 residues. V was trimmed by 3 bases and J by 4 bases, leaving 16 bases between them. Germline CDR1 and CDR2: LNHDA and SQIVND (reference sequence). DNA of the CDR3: TGTGCCAGTAGTATTATAGCAGGGAATCGGAATCAGCCCCAGCATTTT. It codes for CASSIIAGNRNQPQHF.

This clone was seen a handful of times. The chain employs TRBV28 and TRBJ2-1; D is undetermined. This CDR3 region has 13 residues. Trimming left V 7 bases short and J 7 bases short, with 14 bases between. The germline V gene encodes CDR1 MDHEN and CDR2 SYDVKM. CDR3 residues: CASIRSWKNEQFF. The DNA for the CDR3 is TGTGCCAGCATCAGATCGTGGAAAAATGAGCAGTTCTTC.

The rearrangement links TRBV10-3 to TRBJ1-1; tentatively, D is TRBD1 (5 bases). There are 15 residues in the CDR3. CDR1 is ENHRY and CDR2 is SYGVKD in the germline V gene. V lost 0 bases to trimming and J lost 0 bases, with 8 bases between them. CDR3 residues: CAISESGQLNTEAFF. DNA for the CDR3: TGTGCCATCAGTGAGTCGGGGCAGCTGAACACTGAAGCTTTCTTT.

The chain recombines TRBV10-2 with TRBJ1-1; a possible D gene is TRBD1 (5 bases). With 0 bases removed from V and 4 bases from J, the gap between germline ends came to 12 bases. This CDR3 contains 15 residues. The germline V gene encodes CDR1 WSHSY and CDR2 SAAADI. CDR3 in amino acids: CASSESWGSGTEAFF. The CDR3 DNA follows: TGCGCCAGCAGTGAGTCCTGGGGGAGTGGCACTGAAGCTTTCTTT.

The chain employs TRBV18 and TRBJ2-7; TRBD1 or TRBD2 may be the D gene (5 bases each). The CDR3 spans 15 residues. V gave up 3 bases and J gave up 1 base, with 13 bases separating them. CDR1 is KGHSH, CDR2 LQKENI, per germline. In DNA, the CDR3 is TGTGCCAGCTCACCTCGGGACGGTCGGTCCTACGAGCAGTACTTC. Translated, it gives CASSPRDGRSYEQYF.

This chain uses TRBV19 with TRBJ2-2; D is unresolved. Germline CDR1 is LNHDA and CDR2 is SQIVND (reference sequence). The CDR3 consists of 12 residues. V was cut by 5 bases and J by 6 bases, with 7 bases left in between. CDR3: CASSPYSGELFF. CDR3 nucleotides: TGTGCCAGTAGTCCCTATTCCGGGGAGCTGTTTTTT. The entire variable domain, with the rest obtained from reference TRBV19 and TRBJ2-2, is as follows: DGGITQSPKYLFRKEGQNVTLSCEQNLNHDAMYWYRQDPGQGLRLIYYSQIVNDFQKGDIAEGYSVSREKKESFPLTVTSAQKNPTAFYLCASSPYSGELFFGEGSRLTVL.

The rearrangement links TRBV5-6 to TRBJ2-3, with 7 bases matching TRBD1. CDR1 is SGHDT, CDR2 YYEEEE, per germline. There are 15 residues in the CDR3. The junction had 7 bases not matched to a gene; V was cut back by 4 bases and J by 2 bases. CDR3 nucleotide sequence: TGTGCCAGCAGCAACCGGGACAGACCCACAGATACGCAGTATTTT. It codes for CASSNRDRPTDTQYF. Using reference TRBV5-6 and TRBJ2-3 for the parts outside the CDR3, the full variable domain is DAGVTQSPTHLIKTRGQQVTLRCSPKSGHDTVSWYQQALGQGPQFIFQYYEEEERQRGNFPDRFSGHQFPNYSSELNVNALLLGDSALYLCASSNRDRPTDTQYFGPGTRLTVL.

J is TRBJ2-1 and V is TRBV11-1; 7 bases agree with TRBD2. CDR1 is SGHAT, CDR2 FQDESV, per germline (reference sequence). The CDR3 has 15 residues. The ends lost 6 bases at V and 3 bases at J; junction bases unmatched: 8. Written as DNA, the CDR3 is TGTGCCAGCAGTTTTAACGGGGGGTTCTACAATGAGCAGTTCTTC. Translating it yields CASSFNGGFYNEQFF. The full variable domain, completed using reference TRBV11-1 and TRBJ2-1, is EAEVAQSPRYKITEKSQAVAFWCDPISGHATLYWYRQILGQGPELLVQFQDESVVDDSQLPKDRFSAERLKGVDSTLKIQPAELGDSAMYLCASSFNGGFYNEQFFGPGTRLTVL.

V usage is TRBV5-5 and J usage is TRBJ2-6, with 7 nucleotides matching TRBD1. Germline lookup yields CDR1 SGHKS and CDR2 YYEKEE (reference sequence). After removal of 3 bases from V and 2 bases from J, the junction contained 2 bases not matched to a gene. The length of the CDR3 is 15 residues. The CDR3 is CASSSQGPGANVLTF. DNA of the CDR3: TGTGCCAGCAGCTCACAGGGGCCTGGGGCCAACGTCCTGACTTTC. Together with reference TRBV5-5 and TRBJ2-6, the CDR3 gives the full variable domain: DAGVTQSPTHLIKTRGQQVTLRCSPISGHKSVSWYQQVLGQGPQFIFQYYEKEERGRGNFPDRFSARQFPNYSSELNVNALLLGDSALYLCASSSQGPGANVLTFGAGSRLTVL.

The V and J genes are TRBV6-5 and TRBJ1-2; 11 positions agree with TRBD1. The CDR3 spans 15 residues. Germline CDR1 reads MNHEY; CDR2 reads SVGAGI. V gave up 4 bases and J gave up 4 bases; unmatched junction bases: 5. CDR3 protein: CASSSGTGGTYGYTF. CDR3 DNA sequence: TGTGCCAGCAGTTCCGGGACAGGGGGGACCTATGGCTACACCTTC.

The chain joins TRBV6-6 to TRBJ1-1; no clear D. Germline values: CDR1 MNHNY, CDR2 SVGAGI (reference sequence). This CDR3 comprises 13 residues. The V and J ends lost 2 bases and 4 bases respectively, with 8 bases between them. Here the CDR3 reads CASSYGSPTEAFF. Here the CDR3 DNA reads TGTGCCAGCAGTTACGGCAGCCCCACTGAAGCTTTCTTT.

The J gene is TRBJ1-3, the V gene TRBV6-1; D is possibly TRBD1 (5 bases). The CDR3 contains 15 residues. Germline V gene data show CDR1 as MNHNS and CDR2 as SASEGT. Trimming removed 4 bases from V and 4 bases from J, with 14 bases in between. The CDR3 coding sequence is TGTGCCAGCAGTGCGCAAAGGGGCTCAGGAAACACCATATATTTT. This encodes CASSAQRGSGNTIYF.

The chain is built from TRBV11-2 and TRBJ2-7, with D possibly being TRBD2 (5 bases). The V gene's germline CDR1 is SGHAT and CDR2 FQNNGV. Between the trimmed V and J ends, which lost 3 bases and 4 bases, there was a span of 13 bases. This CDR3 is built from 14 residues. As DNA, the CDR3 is TGTGCCAGCAGCTTCACTAGTAATGGATACGAGCAGTACTTC. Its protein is CASSFTSNGYEQYF.

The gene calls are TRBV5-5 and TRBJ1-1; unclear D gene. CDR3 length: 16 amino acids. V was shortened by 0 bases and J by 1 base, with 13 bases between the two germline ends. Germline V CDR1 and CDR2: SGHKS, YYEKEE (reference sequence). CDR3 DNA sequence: TGTGCCAGCAGCTTGGGGTCGATTCGTGGGAACACTGAAGCTTTCTTT. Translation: CASSLGSIRGNTEAFF. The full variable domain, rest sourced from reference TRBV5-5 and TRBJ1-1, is DAGVTQSPTHLIKTRGQQVTLRCSPISGHKSVSWYQQVLGQGPQFIFQYYEKEERGRGNFPDRFSARQFPNYSSELNVNALLLGDSALYLCASSLGSIRGNTEAFFGQGTRLTVV.

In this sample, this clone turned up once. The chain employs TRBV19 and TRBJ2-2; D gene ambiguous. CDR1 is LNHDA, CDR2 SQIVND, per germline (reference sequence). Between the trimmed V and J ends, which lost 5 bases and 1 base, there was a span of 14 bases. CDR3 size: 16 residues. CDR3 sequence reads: CASSGIPGQNTGELFF. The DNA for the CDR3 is TGTGCCAGTAGTGGAATCCCGGGCCAGAACACCGGGGAGCTGTTTTTT.

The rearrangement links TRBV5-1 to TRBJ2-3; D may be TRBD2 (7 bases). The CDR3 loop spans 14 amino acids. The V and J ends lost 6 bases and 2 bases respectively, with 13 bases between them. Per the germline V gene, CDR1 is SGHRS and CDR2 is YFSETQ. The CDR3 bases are TGCGCCAGCACCGGGGGGCCGGTCACAGATACGCAGTATTTT. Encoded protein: CASTGGPVTDTQYF.

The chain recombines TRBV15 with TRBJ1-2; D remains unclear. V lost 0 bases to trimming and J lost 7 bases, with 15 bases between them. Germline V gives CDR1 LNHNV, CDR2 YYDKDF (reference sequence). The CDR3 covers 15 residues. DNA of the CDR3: TGTGCCACCAGCAGAGATCGGGTATTGTCGGGTGGCTACACCTTC. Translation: CATSRDRVLSGGYTF.

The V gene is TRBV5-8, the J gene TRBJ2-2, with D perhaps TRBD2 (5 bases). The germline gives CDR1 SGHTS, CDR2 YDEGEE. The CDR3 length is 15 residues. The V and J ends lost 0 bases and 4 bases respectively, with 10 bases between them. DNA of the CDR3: TGTGCCAGCAGCTTGGCCCTAGCTGGCACCGGGGAGCTGTTTTTT. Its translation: CASSLALAGTGELFF.

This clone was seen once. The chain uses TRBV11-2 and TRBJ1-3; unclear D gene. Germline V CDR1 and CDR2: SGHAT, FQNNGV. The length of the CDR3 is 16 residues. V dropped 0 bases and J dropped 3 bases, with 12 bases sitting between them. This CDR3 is CASSLDRGGLGNTIYF. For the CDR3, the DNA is TGTGCCAGCAGCTTAGATCGGGGAGGGCTTGGAAACACCATATATTTT.

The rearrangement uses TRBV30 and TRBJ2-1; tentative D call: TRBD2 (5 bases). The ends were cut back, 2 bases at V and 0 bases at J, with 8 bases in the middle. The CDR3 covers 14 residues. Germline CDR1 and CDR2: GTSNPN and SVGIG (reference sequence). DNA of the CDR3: TGTGCCTGGAGTTTTGGGAGCTCCTACAATGAGCAGTTCTTC. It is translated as CAWSFGSSYNEQFF.

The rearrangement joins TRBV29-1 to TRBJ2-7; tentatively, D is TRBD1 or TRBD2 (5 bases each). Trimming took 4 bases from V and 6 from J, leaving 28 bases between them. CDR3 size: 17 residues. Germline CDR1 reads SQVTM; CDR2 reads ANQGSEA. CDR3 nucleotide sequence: TGCAGCGTTGTTAATTGGGGTGGGGACCTCAATAGGGCCGAGCAGTACTTC. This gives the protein CSVVNWGGDLNRAEQYF.

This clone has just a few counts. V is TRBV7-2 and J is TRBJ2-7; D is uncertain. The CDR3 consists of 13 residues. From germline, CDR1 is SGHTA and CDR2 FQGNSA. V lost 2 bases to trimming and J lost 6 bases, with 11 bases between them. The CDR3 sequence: CASSLILGSEQYF. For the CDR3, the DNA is TGTGCCAGCAGCTTAATTTTGGGCAGCGAGCAGTACTTC.

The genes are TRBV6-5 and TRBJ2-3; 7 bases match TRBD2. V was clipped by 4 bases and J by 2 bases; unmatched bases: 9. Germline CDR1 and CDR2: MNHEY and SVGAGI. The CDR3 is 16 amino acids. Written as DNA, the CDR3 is TGTGCCAGCAGTTTGGGGGGGAGGGCATTCACAGATACGCAGTATTTT. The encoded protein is CASSLGGRAFTDTQYF.

The CDR3 DNA sequence: TGTGCCAGCAGCCCAAACTACAATGAGCAGTTCTTC. Translating it yields CASSPNYNEQFF. This rearrangement joins TRBV7-2 to TRBJ2-1, with D hard to call. V was cut by 5 bases and J by 3 bases, with 5 bases left in between. Looked up from germline, CDR1 is SGHTA and CDR2 is FQGNSA. This CDR3 comprises 12 residues.